This paragraph covers one TCR beta chain sequence. Its antigen is not known. The data belong to a study of beta chain features in type 1 diabetes. As every portion of the isolated RNA was reverse transcribed, the sequencing read expressed TCRB transcripts. Using immunoSEQ multiplex PCR, the repertoire was profiled, and TCRdb retains in-frame clones only, with some absent. The sample includes around 200,000 clones, approximately 13% of them seen just once. This CDR3 contains 12 residues. The germline V and J ends were trimmed by 5 bases and 4 bases, with 7 bases remaining between them. Germline values: CDR1 SNHLY, CDR2 FYNNEI. Findings and caveats of the study: Naive, central memory and regulatory TCRB repertoires appeared more similar among patients than healthy donors.

This TCR came from a young woman in good health. The chain employs TRBV2 and TRBJ2-3; no definite D call. Sequencing used central memory CD4+ T cells from blood. The CDR3 sequence is CASSTTADTQYF. The DNA for the CDR3 is TGTGCCAGCAGTACAACAGCAGATACGCAGTATTTT.